The T cell receptor (beta chain) under discussion was sequenced for a study of long-term antiretroviral therapy in people with HIV. Across the whole study: The earliest samples came about a decade before the 2015 immediate-ART recommendation.

In regard to this clone: Antigen unknown.

The CDR3 is made up of 13 amino acids. Trimming stripped 3 bases from V and 4 bases from J, with 6 bases between. Germline-derived CDR1 and CDR2 are WNHNN and SYGVQD (reference sequence). Study conclusions and caveats: Post-ART, diversity grew, though it stayed under transplant donor control levels.

At survey level, the immunoSEQ assay was run in its v3.0 version. Some clones are missing from TCRdb's copy, which holds only in-frame ones; the method was immunoSEQ multiplex PCR. The sample carries 25,000 to 30,000 clones, about 85% recorded once. This specimen was unsorted PBMCs, taken about 2.6 years after starting antiretroviral therapy. The sequence came from a man aged 40-50 years with HIV. The rearrangement links TRBV10-1 to TRBJ1-4; D unclear. CDR3 residues: CASSDGVNEKLFF. CDR3 nucleotides: TGCGCCAGCAGTGATGGGGTTAATGAAAAACTGTTTTTT.